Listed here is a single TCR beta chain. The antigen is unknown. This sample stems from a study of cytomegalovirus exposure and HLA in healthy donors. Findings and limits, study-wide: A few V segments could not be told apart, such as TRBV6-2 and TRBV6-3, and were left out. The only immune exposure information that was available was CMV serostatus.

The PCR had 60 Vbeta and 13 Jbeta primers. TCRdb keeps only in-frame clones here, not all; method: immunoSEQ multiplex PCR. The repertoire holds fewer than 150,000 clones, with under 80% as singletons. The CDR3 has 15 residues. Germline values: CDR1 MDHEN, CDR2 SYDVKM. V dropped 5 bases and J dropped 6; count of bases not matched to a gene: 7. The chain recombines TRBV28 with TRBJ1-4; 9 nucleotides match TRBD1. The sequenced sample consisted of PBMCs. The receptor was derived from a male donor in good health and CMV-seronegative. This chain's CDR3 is CASSQPGQGHEKLFF. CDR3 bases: TGTGCCAGCAGTCAGCCGGGACAGGGTCATGAAAAACTGTTTTTT.